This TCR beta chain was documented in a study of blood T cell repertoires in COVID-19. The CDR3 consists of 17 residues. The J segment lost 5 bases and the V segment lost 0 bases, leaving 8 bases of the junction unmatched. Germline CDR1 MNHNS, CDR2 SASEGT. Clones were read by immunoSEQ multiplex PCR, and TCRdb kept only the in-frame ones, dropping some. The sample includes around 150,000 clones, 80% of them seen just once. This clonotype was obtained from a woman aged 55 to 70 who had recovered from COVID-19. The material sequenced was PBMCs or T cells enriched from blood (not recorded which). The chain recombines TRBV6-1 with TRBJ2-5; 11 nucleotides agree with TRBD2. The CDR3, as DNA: TGTGCCAGCAGTGAAGCGGGCACTAGCGGGGGAATGGAGACCCAGTACTTC. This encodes CASSEAGTSGGMETQYF.